The clone carrying this T cell receptor beta chain has a single count. The assay was immunoSEQ multiplex PCR, and TCRdb's table has in-frame clones only and misses some. The profile shows approximately 240,000 clones, approximately 83% of them singletons. V was trimmed by 0 bases and J by 6 bases, leaving 21 bases between them. This CDR3 is built from 19 residues. Germline assignment: CDR1 SGHDN and CDR2 FVKESK. The sample belongs to a study of blood T cell repertoires in COVID-19. Sequencing input: peripheral blood. This receptor was taken from an older woman with acute or convalescent COVID-19. V gene TRBV14 combines with J gene TRBJ1-6; D is undetermined. CDR3: CASSQDRGPRVEGNSPLHF. CDR3 coding DNA: TGTGCCAGCAGCCAAGATCGGGGTCCCCGTGTGGAGGGTAATTCACCCCTCCACTTT.